This passage covers 25 T cell receptor beta chains from one sample sequenced in a study of beta chain features in type 1 diabetes. General study results and limits: Type 1 diabetes patients had moderately but significantly shorter TCRB CDR3s in all four CD4+ subsets.

Since all of the isolated RNA was reverse transcribed, expressed TCRB transcripts were what got sequenced. Generated by immunoSEQ multiplex PCR, the TCRdb table keeps only in-frame clones and is missing some. The sample lists about 53,000 clones, about 60% occurring once. These receptors have no identified antigens. Sequencing was done on a sample of stem cell memory CD4+ T cells from blood. All receptors come from a young woman with type 1 diabetes.

V gene TRBV29-1 combines with J gene TRBJ1-2; TRBD1 matches 11 bases. Per germline, CDR1 SQVTM and CDR2 ANQGSEA. Trimming took 7 bases from V and 4 from J; bases not matched to a gene: 5. This CDR3 has 13 amino acids. The CDR3 reads CSGTGGPLYGYTF. The CDR3 DNA is TGCAGCGGGACAGGGGGCCCTCTCTATGGCTACACCTTC.

V and J are TRBV5-1 and TRBJ1-3, with TRBD1 matching over 7 bases. Germline loops: CDR1 SGHRS, CDR2 YFSETQ. V lost 4 bases and J lost 0; bases outside the gene matches: 1. The CDR3 spans 14 residues. The CDR3 sequence: CASSRDSSGNTIYF. DNA for the CDR3: TGCGCCAGCAGCCGGGACAGCTCTGGAAACACCATATATTTT.

This chain uses TRBV5-1 with TRBJ2-5, with 8 positions matching TRBD2. Germline CDR1 SGHRS, CDR2 YFSETQ. V shed 4 bases, J shed 5 bases, and the junction held 13 bases outside the gene matches. The CDR3 runs to 16 residues. This CDR3 is CASSITAGGTMETQYF. DNA for the CDR3: TGCGCCAGCAGCATAACCGCGGGAGGTACTATGGAGACCCAGTACTTC.

V and J are TRBV4-1 and TRBJ1-6; no clear D. In germline, CDR1 is MGHRA, CDR2 YSYEKL. The length of the CDR3 is 14 residues. Trimming left V 0 bases short and J 8 bases short, with 8 bases between. In DNA, the CDR3 is TGCGCCAGCAGCCAAGATGGCGGGCATTCACCCCTCCACTTT. Protein product: CASSQDGGHSPLHF.

V and J are TRBV28 and TRBJ2-6; perhaps TRBD1 as D (6 bases). The CDR3 runs to 15 residues. In germline, CDR1 is MDHEN, CDR2 SYDVKM. Trimming took off 2 bases at V and 2 bases at J, with 7 bases between the two ends. The CDR3 DNA reads as TGTGCCAGCAGTTTACCAGGGGCTGGGGCCAACGTCCTGACTTTC. It translates to CASSLPGAGANVLTF. Full variable domain (rest looked up from reference TRBV28 and TRBJ2-6): DVKVTQSSRYLVKRTGEKVFLECVQDMDHENMFWYRQDPGLGLRLIYFSYDVKMKEKGDIPEGYSVSREKKERFSLILESASTNQTSMYLCASSLPGAGANVLTFGAGSRLTVL.

The rearrangement links TRBV4-1 to TRBJ2-1; D is undetermined. The CDR3 consists of 15 residues. The germline CDR1 and CDR2 sequences are MGHRA and YSYEKL. V lost 0 bases and J 4 bases, leaving 10 bases between the germline ends. The chain's CDR3 is CASSQDITPYNEQFF. The CDR3 nucleotides are TGCGCCAGCAGCCAAGATATAACACCGTACAATGAGCAGTTCTTC.

The chain couples TRBV5-1 to TRBJ2-3; TRBD1 matches at 10 bases. CDR1 SGHRS and CDR2 YFSETQ come from the germline V gene. Trimming removed 4 bases from V and 0 bases from J; junction bases left unmatched: 8. The CDR3 is made up of 17 amino acids. The CDR3 coding sequence is TGCGCCAGCAGCGACCGGACAGGGGGGACTAGCACAGATACGCAGTATTTT. This encodes CASSDRTGGTSTDTQYF.

The chain joins TRBV27 to TRBJ2-1; D is possibly TRBD2 (5 bases). The CDR3 extends over 12 amino acids. Germline-derived CDR1 and CDR2 are MNHEY and SMNVEV (reference sequence). V lost 4 bases and J 10 bases, leaving 11 bases between the germline ends. CDR3 amino acids: CASSYLSSEQFF. CDR3 bases: TGTGCCAGCAGTTACTTATCTAGCGAGCAGTTCTTC.

The rearrangement links TRBV13 to TRBJ1-2; D not resolved. The germline V gene has CDR1 PRHDT and CDR2 FYEKMQ (reference sequence). The CDR3 spans 14 residues. V lost 2 bases to trimming and J lost 4 bases, with 11 bases between them. For the CDR3, the DNA is TGTGCCAGCAGCTTAAGAGCAGGCCCCTATGGCTACACCTTC. Translating gives CASSLRAGPYGYTF.

A single count supports this clone. The rearrangement links TRBV19 to TRBJ2-1, with 9 nucleotides matching TRBD1. The junction had 7 bases not matched to a gene; V was cut back by 2 bases and J by 2 bases. CDR3 length equals 17 residues. Germline V gives CDR1 LNHDA, CDR2 SQIVND (reference sequence). CDR3 sequence reads: CASSITHTGGAYNEQFF. CDR3 nucleotides: TGTGCCAGTAGTATAACTCATACAGGGGGCGCCTACAATGAGCAGTTCTTC. The entire variable domain, with the rest obtained from reference TRBV19 and TRBJ2-1, is as follows: DGGITQSPKYLFRKEGQNVTLSCEQNLNHDAMYWYRQDPGQGLRLIYYSQIVNDFQKGDIAEGYSVSREKKESFPLTVTSAQKNPTAFYLCASSITHTGGAYNEQFFGPGTRLTVL.

The CDR3 sequence is CASSRGPGTANQPQHF. CDR3 DNA sequence: TGTGCCAGCAGCCGTGGACCCGGGACAGCTAATCAGCCCCAGCATTTT. V is TRBV7-2 and J is TRBJ1-5; TRBD1 matches 7 bases. The CDR3 is made up of 16 amino acids. Trimming took 5 bases from V and 4 from J; bases not matched to a gene: 11. CDR1 is SGHTA, CDR2 FQGNSA, per germline.

The genes are TRBV5-1 and TRBJ1-2, with D tentatively TRBD1 (5 bases). The length of the CDR3 is 14 residues. Trimming stripped 3 bases from V and 3 bases from J, with 12 bases between. Germline lookup yields CDR1 SGHRS and CDR2 YFSETQ. This CDR3 is CASSSTAPYYGYTF. For the CDR3, the DNA is TGCGCCAGCAGCTCGACAGCGCCCTACTATGGCTACACCTTC. Supplemented by reference TRBV5-1 and TRBJ1-2, the full variable domain reads KAGVTQTPRYLIKTRGQQVTLSCSPISGHRSVSWYQQTPGQGLQFLFEYFSETQRNKGNFPGRFSGRQFSNSRSEMNVSTLELGDSALYLCASSSTAPYYGYTFGSGTRLTVV.

This chain joins TRBV19 and TRBJ1-5, with D tentatively TRBD1 (6 bases). Looked up from germline, CDR1 is LNHDA and CDR2 is SQIVND (reference sequence). Trimming took off 10 bases at V and 5 bases at J, with 15 bases between the two ends. The CDR3 spans 13 residues. The CDR3 nucleotides read TGTGCCACCCGGACAGTGGGTCATCAGCCCCAGCATTTT. This codes for CATRTVGHQPQHF.

The chain joins TRBV6-1 to TRBJ2-1; 11 bases line up with TRBD2. CDR1 is MNHNS, CDR2 SASEGT, per germline. V lost 7 bases, J lost 6 bases, and 8 bases stayed unmatched. The CDR3 consists of 15 residues. In nucleotides, the CDR3 is TGTGCCAGCATAAAGACTAGCGGGACGGGCAATGAGCAGTTCTTC. It specifies CASIKTSGTGNEQFF.

This chain joins TRBV2 and TRBJ2-1; 8 bases match TRBD2. Germline V gives CDR1 SNHLY, CDR2 FYNNEI. The V segment lost 6 bases and the J segment 1 base; nucleotides outside the gene matches: 5. The length of the CDR3 is 15 residues. The DNA of the CDR3 is TGTGCCAGCAGGGGGGGACTAGGTTCCTACAATGAGCAGTTCTTC. It encodes CASRGGLGSYNEQFF.

The gene calls are TRBV6-5 and TRBJ1-2, with 7 bases matching TRBD1. This CDR3 is 15 amino acids long. Germline V CDR1 and CDR2: MNHEY, SVGAGI. V lost 4 bases, J lost 4 bases, and 9 bases stayed unmatched. CDR3 protein: CASSSKRTGRYGYTF. The CDR3 DNA reads as TGTGCCAGCAGTTCTAAAAGGACAGGTCGCTATGGCTACACCTTC.

This clone was seen more than once but under ten times. The gene calls are TRBV18 and TRBJ2-5; a possible D gene is TRBD2 (5 bases). The J call is doubtful: the DNA matches TRBJ2-7 better. Germline V CDR1 and CDR2: KGHSH, LQKENI. The CDR3 loop spans 14 amino acids. For the CDR3, the DNA is TGTGCCAGCTCACTCGCGGGCGTCTCCTACGAGCAGTACTTC. Encoded protein: CASSLAGVSYEQYF.

The CDR3 DNA follows: TGTGCCAGCAGCTTGGTAGATGGGGGGAGAAAAACTGAAGCTTTCTTT. Encoded protein: CASSLVDGGRKTEAFF. The genes are TRBV5-6 and TRBJ1-1; D perhaps matches TRBD1 (5 bases). The ends were cut back, 0 bases at V and 5 bases at J, with 17 bases in the middle. The CDR3 runs 16 residues. Germline V lookup: CDR1 SGHDT, CDR2 YYEEEE.

Turning to this clone: Within the sample, other DNA sequences also encode this same CDR3. The V and J genes are TRBV6-6 and TRBJ1-1; no clear D. Germline lookup yields CDR1 MNHNY and CDR2 SVGAGI (reference sequence). The CDR3 is made up of 14 amino acids. Trimming stripped 0 bases from V and 1 base from J, with 6 bases between. CDR3: CASSYSGGNTEAFF. CDR3 DNA: TGTGCCAGCAGTTACTCGGGAGGGAACACTGAAGCTTTCTTT.

The genes are TRBV4-1 and TRBJ1-4; D gene ambiguous. The V end was cut by 3 bases, the J end by 0 bases, with 11 bases between. The germline V gene has CDR1 MGHRA and CDR2 YSYEKL. This CDR3 region has 16 residues. CDR3 residues: CASSHQRASTNEKLFF. The CDR3 DNA follows: TGCGCCAGCAGCCATCAAAGAGCGTCAACTAATGAAAAACTGTTTTTT.

The chain combines TRBV27 with TRBJ1-5; tentatively, D is TRBD1 (5 bases). V was shortened by 2 bases and J by 7 bases, with 9 bases between the two germline ends. This CDR3 is built from 13 residues. Germline V gives CDR1 MNHEY, CDR2 SMNVEV (reference sequence). The CDR3: CASSLQRGQPQHF. The CDR3 region has the DNA TGTGCCAGCAGTTTACAACGGGGGCAGCCCCAGCATTTT.

The chain is built from TRBV21-1 and TRBJ2-7; the D call TRBD2 from the table was never checked on the DNA. TRBV21-1 is a known pseudogene. The CDR3 runs 16 residues. The CDR3 sequence: CASSKAQREGSYEQYF. The CDR3 DNA is TGTGCCAGCAGCAAAGCGCAACGGGAGGGCTCCTACGAGCAGTACTTC.

The chain employs TRBV2 and TRBJ2-2, with a weak D call TRBD2 (5 bases). The germline V gene encodes CDR1 SNHLY and CDR2 FYNNEI. The CDR3 consists of 13 residues. V was cut by 4 bases and J by 6 bases, with 9 bases left in between. CDR3 loop: CASSASGAGELFF. DNA of the CDR3: TGTGCCAGCAGTGCGTCCGGGGCCGGGGAGCTGTTTTTT.

This clone was seen a single time. Relative to the germline gene, one junction end is altered; a read error may explain this. The V and J genes are TRBV7-7 and TRBJ2-7, with a tentative D call TRBD2 (5 bases). CDR3 length: 16 amino acids. Germline V CDR1 and CDR2: SSHAT, FNYEAQ (reference sequence). The CDR3 spells CASSLAKRQVGLEQYF. The CDR3 nucleotides are TGTGCTAGCAGCTTAGCGAAGAGGCAGGTAGGACTCGAGCAGTACTTC. The entire variable domain, with the rest obtained from reference TRBV7-7 and TRBJ2-7, is as follows: GAGVSQSPRYKVTKRGQDVTLRCDPISSHATLYWYQQALGQGPEFLTYFNYEAQPDKSGLPSDRFSAERPEGSISTLTIQRTEQRDSAMYRCASSLAKRQVGLEQYFGPGTRLTVT.

The genes are TRBV19 and TRBJ2-1; maybe TRBD1 (6 bases). Germline values: CDR1 LNHDA, CDR2 SQIVND (reference sequence). CDR3 length: 15 residues. Trimming stripped 1 base from V and 10 bases from J, with 17 bases between. The CDR3 sequence: CASSIGGRGYVEQFF. CDR3 DNA: TGTGCCAGTAGTATAGGGGGCAGGGGTTATGTAGAGCAGTTCTTC.